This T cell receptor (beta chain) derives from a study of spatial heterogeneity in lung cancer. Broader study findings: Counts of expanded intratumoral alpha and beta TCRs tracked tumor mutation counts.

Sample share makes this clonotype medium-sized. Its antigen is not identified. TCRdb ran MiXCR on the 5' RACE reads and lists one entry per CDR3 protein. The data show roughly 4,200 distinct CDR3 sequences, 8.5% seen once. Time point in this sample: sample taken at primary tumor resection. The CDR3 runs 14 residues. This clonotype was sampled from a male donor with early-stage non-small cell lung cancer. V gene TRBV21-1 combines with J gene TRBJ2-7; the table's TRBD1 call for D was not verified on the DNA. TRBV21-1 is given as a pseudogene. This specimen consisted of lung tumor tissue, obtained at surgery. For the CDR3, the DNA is TGTGCCAGCAACCCCGGGACAGGGTGGTACGAGCAGTACTTC. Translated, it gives CASNPGTGWYEQYF.